A single sample gave rise to the 32 T cell receptor beta chains below, sequenced in a study of tumor and adjacent non-tumor tissue in lung cancer. The library came from three nested PCR rounds adapted from ARM-PCR protocols. Each CDR3 protein is one row after TCRdb ran MiXCR on the multiplex PCR reads. The sample consists of 75,000 to 95,000 distinct CDR3 sequences, roughly 72% of them appearing once. This sample's RNA came from whole unsorted tissue. Sequences were obtained from lung tumor tissue. These TCRs come from a woman aged 40 to 50 with non-small cell lung cancer.

J is TRBJ2-5 and V is TRBV4-1; the D is unclear. The V end lost 7 bases, the J end lost 8 bases, and 20 bases lay between the germline ends. CDR1 is MGHRA and CDR2 is YSYEKL in the germline V gene. The CDR3 extends over 14 amino acids. In DNA, the CDR3 is TGCGCCAGCAAGCACCGACTTCTAGGTGGTACCCAGTACTTC. Amino acids: CASKHRLLGGTQYF.

Note on this clonotype: Relative to the germline gene, one junction end is altered; a read error may explain this. The rearrangement uses TRBV29-1 and TRBJ2-3; D not resolved. The CDR3 runs to 12 residues. The germline CDR1 and CDR2 sequences are SQVTM and ANQGSEA. For the CDR3, the DNA is TGCAGCGTTGTCTGGGATTGGGATATGCAGTATTTT. It codes for CSVVWDWDMQYF.

On this clonotype: This clone may be a read error of a much larger clone one base away. For the CDR3, the DNA is TGCAGTGTTACCGGGACAGGGACTTACGAGCAGTACTTC. Protein product: CSVTGTGTYEQYF. The chain is built from TRBV20-1 and TRBJ2-7; 9 bases fit TRBD1. The CDR3 is 13 amino acids. The trim removed 7 bases at V and 4 bases at J, leaving 8 bases unmatched. Germline V gene lookup returns CDR1 DFQATT and CDR2 SNEGSKA (reference sequence).

With respect to this clonotype: Relative to the germline gene, one junction end is altered; a read error may explain this. The rearrangement joins TRBV6-5 to TRBJ1-1; the D gene is possibly TRBD1 (6 bases). CDR1 is MNHEY and CDR2 is SVGAGI in the germline V gene. The CDR3 covers 17 residues. CDR3 bases: TGTGCCAGGAGTTCGCCTAACCCCATAGGGGGTGGCACTGAAGCTTTCTTT. It yields the protein CARSSPNPIGGGTEAFF.

This sequence joins TRBV2 and TRBJ2-1; unclear D gene. Trimming left V 4 bases short and J 1 base short, with 17 bases between. CDR1 and CDR2 (germline): SNHLY, FYNNEI. This CDR3 contains 17 residues. The CDR3 nucleotides read TGTGCCAGCAGTGGGGGAAGGGTGAGAAGGTCCTACAATGAGCAGTTCTTC. Translation gives CASSGGRVRRSYNEQFF. The full variable domain, its missing parts supplied by reference TRBV2 and TRBJ2-1, is EPEVTQTPSHQVTQMGQEVILRCVPISNHLYFYWYRQILGQKVEFLVSFYNNEISEKSEIFDDQFSVERPDGSNFTLKIRSTKLEDSAMYFCASSGGRVRRSYNEQFFGPGTRLTVL.

The V gene is TRBV20-1, the J gene TRBJ1-2; TRBD1 might be the D (5 bases). Germline CDR1 is DFQATT and CDR2 is SNEGSKA (reference sequence). The V end lost 5 bases, the J end lost 3 bases, and 16 bases lay between the germline ends. This CDR3 contains 14 residues. The CDR3: CSALGEGLDYGYTF. The CDR3 DNA is TGCAGTGCTTTAGGGGAGGGGTTAGACTATGGCTACACCTTC.

A note on this clonotype: The junction shows a germline mismatch at one end, possibly a read error. V usage is TRBV6-1 and J usage is TRBJ1-5; possible D gene TRBD1, 5 bases. This CDR3 region has 12 residues. Germline V gene sequence: CDR1 MNHNS, CDR2 SASEGT. The CDR3 here is CATRDPNKPQNF. The CDR3 DNA reads TGCGCCACCCGGGACCCTAATAAGCCCCAGAATTTT.

On this clonotype itself: This may stem from a read error, because a much larger clone lies one nucleotide away. This likely comes from a read error, as the CDR3 has no conserved phenylalanine or tryptophan at its end. The V call is TRBV30, the J call TRBJ1-2, with 8 bases lining up with TRBD1. Germline CDR1 GTSNPN, CDR2 SVGIG (reference sequence). This CDR3 spans 15 amino acids. V trimming: 2 bases; J trimming: 6 bases; junction bases outside the gene matches: 11. As DNA, the CDR3 is TGTGCCTGGAGTAGAGGGGAACAGGGGGTGGATGGCTACACCTTA. Its protein is CAWSRGEQGVDGYTL.

Worth noting for this clonotype: Mismatch with germline at one junction end may stem from a read error. V is TRBV6-6 and J is TRBJ2-4; D remains unclear. The CDR3 sequence is 14 residues long. The germline V gene has CDR1 MNHNY and CDR2 SVGAGI (reference sequence). The CDR3 region has the DNA TGTGCCAGCAGCCTAGACTCGACCAAAAATATTCAGTACTTC. It translates to CASSLDSTKNIQYF.

The chain joins TRBV30 to TRBJ2-1; the match to TRBD2 covers 7 bases. With 2 bases clipped from V and 6 bases from J, the junction kept 19 bases outside the gene matches. The germline CDR1 and CDR2 sequences are GTSNPN and SVGIG (reference sequence). This CDR3 contains 18 residues. CDR3 in DNA: TGTGCCTGGAGTAAGGTCGGCGGGAGTGGGGTTAGGCCCAATGAGCAGTTCTTC. Its translation is CAWSKVGGSGVRPNEQFF.

There are many counts of this clonotype. V and J are TRBV20-1 and TRBJ2-3; D is uncertain. CDR1 DFQATT and CDR2 SNEGSKA come from the germline V gene (reference sequence). This CDR3 spans 12 amino acids. V shed 5 bases and J shed 1 base, with 7 bases lying between them. CDR3 sequence: CSAADGTDTQYF. The CDR3 nucleotides read TGCAGTGCTGCGGATGGCACAGATACGCAGTATTTT.

A note on this clonotype: The junction shows a germline mismatch at one end, possibly a read error. The chain has TRBV6-5 and TRBJ2-2; D may be TRBD1 (6 bases). Germline CDR1 and CDR2: MNHEY and SVGAGI. The CDR3 is 16 amino acids. The CDR3 DNA reads as TGTGCCAACAGCCGCAGTCGGACAGTGAACACCGGGAAGCTGTTTTTT. Amino acid sequence: CANSRSRTVNTGKLFF.

Notes on this clonotype: Possible read error: a much larger clone is one base away. The chain recombines TRBV7-9 with TRBJ1-4; D unclear. This CDR3 has 14 residues. Germline lookup yields CDR1 SEHNR and CDR2 FQNEAQ (reference sequence). CDR3 nucleotide sequence: TGTGCCGGCAGCGTCTCCGGGAATAATGAAAAACTGTTTTTT. Amino acid sequence: CAGSVSGNNEKLFF. Full variable domain (remainder filled in from reference TRBV7-9 and TRBJ1-4): DTGVSQNPRHKITKRGQNVTFRCDPISEHNRLYWYRQTLGQGPEFLTYFQNEAQLEKSRLLSDRFSAERPKGSFSTLEIQRTEQGDSAMYLCAGSVSGNNEKLFFGSGTQLSVL.

Comment on this clonotype: The junction and the germline gene differ at one end; a read error may be behind it. The CDR3 coding sequence is TGTACCAGCTCACCACCGGGGACAGTGTACAATGAGCAGTTCTTC. Its protein product is CTSSPPGTVYNEQFF. The chain recombines TRBV18 with TRBJ2-1; 7 nucleotides agree with TRBD1. In germline, CDR1 is KGHSH, CDR2 LQKENI. The CDR3 is 15 residues long.

This chain's CDR3 is CGGGLGGQDTQYF. The CDR3 region has the DNA TGCGGCGGAGGTCTGGGGGGCCAAGATACGCAGTATTTT. V gene TRBV29-1 combines with J gene TRBJ2-3; D may match TRBD1 or TRBD2 (6 bases each). This CDR3 region has 13 residues. Germline V gene data show CDR1 as SQVTM and CDR2 as ANQGSEA.

The chain has TRBV6-5 and TRBJ2-2, with D unresolved. The V and J ends lost 7 bases and 3 bases respectively, with 15 bases between them. The CDR3 runs to 15 residues. Germline V CDR1 and CDR2: MNHEY, SVGAGI. CDR3 region: CASNYELADTGELFF. The CDR3 DNA reads as TGTGCCAGCAATTATGAGTTGGCGGACACCGGGGAGCTGTTTTTT.

Points on this clonotype: One end of the junction does not line up with germline, which may come from a read error. The chain links TRBV4-2 to TRBJ2-7, with D perhaps matching TRBD1 or TRBD2 (5 bases each). In germline, CDR1 is LGHNA, CDR2 YNFKEQ. The CDR3 consists of 14 residues. The CDR3 loop is CASSQGTRYPEAYF. For the CDR3, the DNA is TGTGCGAGCAGCCAAGGGACGAGATACCCAGAAGCCTACTTC.

Comments on this clonotype: Relative to the germline gene, one junction end is altered; a read error may explain this. The chain is built from TRBV11-3 and TRBJ1-1; D is unclear. The CDR3 covers 12 residues. Germline-derived CDR1 and CDR2 are SGHNT and YENEEA. The CDR3 region is CVSSPDFGEAFF. As DNA, the CDR3 is TGTGTCAGCAGCCCCGACTTTGGGGAAGCTTTCTTC.

This clonotype occurred many times. This rearrangement joins TRBV6-4 to TRBJ1-2, with TRBD1 matching over 9 bases. V lost 5 bases to trimming and J lost 4 bases; unmatched junction nucleotides: 2. CDR3 size: 13 residues. Germline CDR1 is MRHNA and CDR2 is SNTAGT. DNA of the CDR3: TGTGCCAGCAGTTCGGACAGGGGCTATGGCTACACCTTC. This encodes CASSSDRGYGYTF.

Comments on this clonotype: A much larger clone differs from this one at a single base, so this may be a read error. The genes are TRBV28 and TRBJ2-5; possible D gene TRBD1, 6 bases. Looked up from germline, CDR1 is MDHEN and CDR2 is SYDVKM. Trimming took 8 bases from V and 7 from J, leaving 14 bases between them. This CDR3 spans 12 amino acids. The DNA for the CDR3 is TGTGCCAGCTCAGGACAGCGGTGGACCCAGTACTTC. Translation gives CASSGQRWTQYF.

Relative to its sample, this clonotype is medium-sized (0.01 to 0.1%). The gene calls are TRBV29-1 and TRBJ2-7; TRBD1 aligns across 10 bases. J was trimmed by 4 bases and V by 2 bases; bases with no gene match: 8. The CDR3 contains 15 residues. Per germline, CDR1 SQVTM and CDR2 ANQGSEA. This CDR3 reads CSVESWDRGKYEQYF. DNA of the CDR3: TGCAGCGTTGAAAGCTGGGACAGGGGCAAGTACGAGCAGTACTTC.

This clonotype was found a few times. One base away lies a much larger clone, so this may be a sequencing read error. The V and J genes are TRBV6-6 and TRBJ1-1; the match to TRBD1 covers 7 bases. CDR1 and CDR2 from the germline V gene are MNHNY and SVGAGI (reference sequence). The CDR3 extends over 14 amino acids. The CDR3 DNA is TGTGTCAGCAGTCCTACAGGGGTGGCCACTGAAGCTTTCTTT. This encodes CVSSPTGVATEAFF.

This clonotype was counted ten times or more. The chain couples TRBV20-1 to TRBJ1-6; D unresolved. The CDR3 sequence is 15 residues long. V lost 5 bases and J 10 bases, leaving 21 bases between the germline ends. Germline values: CDR1 DFQATT, CDR2 SNEGSKA (reference sequence). CDR3 region: CSAEQTKRIGSPLHF. The CDR3 region has the DNA TGCAGTGCTGAGCAAACCAAAAGAATAGGCTCACCCCTCCACTTT.

Turning to this clonotype: An end of the junction does not agree with germline; a read error may underlie this. The chain combines TRBV11-2 with TRBJ1-6; maybe TRBD1 (6 bases). The CDR3 covers 17 residues. The germline V gene encodes CDR1 SGHAT and CDR2 FQNNGV. CDR3 DNA: TGTCCCAGCAGCTTCACCTTCAGGGGTGCCCTTAATTCACCCCTCCACTTT. As protein: CPSSFTFRGALNSPLHF.

In regard to this clonotype: Since the CDR3 does not end with the conserved phenylalanine or tryptophan, this likely comes from a read error. No DNA is shown, since the ends of the CDR3 on it are uncertain; the CDR3 is the one TCRdb lists. CDR3 sequence reads: CSAASVLAGGLGELLS. V and J are TRBV20-1 and TRBJ2-2; TRBD2 reflects the table's D call only, with no check against the DNA. The CDR3 has 16 amino acids, counting both end residues. From germline, CDR1 is DFQATT and CDR2 SNEGSKA (reference sequence).

On this clonotype itself: Mismatch with germline at one junction end may stem from a read error. The chain joins TRBV11-2 to TRBJ2-1, with D tentatively TRBD1 (6 bases). CDR1 and CDR2 (germline): SGHAT, FQNNGV. The CDR3 is made up of 16 amino acids. CDR3 sequence reads: CDSIQTDRGSYNEQFF. The CDR3 DNA is TGTGACAGCATCCAGACGGACAGAGGCTCCTACAATGAGCAGTTCTTC.

As to this clonotype: Germline is not matched at one junction end, which may reflect a read error. This chain links TRBV28 with TRBJ2-7, with D hard to call. The CDR3 contains 15 residues. CDR1 and CDR2 (germline): MDHEN, SYDVKM. The CDR3 here is CASSFWAPNHYKQYF. The CDR3 DNA sequence: TGTGCCAGCAGTTTTTGGGCACCCAACCACTACAAGCAGTACTTC.

Details on this clonotype: The missing conserved phenylalanine or tryptophan at the end of this CDR3 makes a read error likely. This chain uses TRBV6-4 with TRBJ2-6; D possibly matches TRBD1 or TRBD2 (6 bases each). This CDR3 region has 23 residues. Germline V CDR1 and CDR2: MRHNA, SNTAGT. Written as DNA, the CDR3 is TGTGCCAGCATAGAGGGACGGCTTATTTTCTCGGAGGTGGTTGGGTCGGGGGCTAACGTCCTGACTCTC. Encoded protein: CASIEGRLIFSEVVGSGANVLTL.

Points on this clonotype: The CDR3 carries no conserved terminal phenylalanine or tryptophan, so it likely arises from a read error. The rearrangement joins TRBV5-6 to TRBJ2-1; TRBD2 matches 12 bases. The CDR3 loop spans 16 amino acids. Per germline, CDR1 SGHDT and CDR2 YYEEEE. With 2 bases clipped from V and 5 bases from J, the junction kept 5 bases outside the gene matches. This chain's CDR3 is CASSFSGLAGNNEQFL. For the CDR3, the DNA is TGTGCCAGCAGCTTCTCTGGACTAGCGGGAAACAATGAGCAGTTCCTC.

In the case of this clonotype: At one end, the junction sequence differs from germline, possibly due to a read error. This chain links TRBV12-3 or TRBV12-4 with TRBJ2-1; 13 nucleotides align to TRBD2. This CDR3 contains 15 residues. The CDR3 bases are TGTGTCAGCAGCCCTACTAGCGGGAGGGCCAAGGAGCAGTTCTTC. It specifies CVSSPTSGRAKEQFF.

In the case of this clonotype: This may come from a read error, since a much larger clone is one base off. This rearrangement joins TRBV5-1 to TRBJ2-1, with 7 bases matching TRBD1. Germline CDR1 and CDR2: SGHRS and YFSETQ. The CDR3 spans 15 residues. V shed 4 bases, J shed 8 bases, and the junction held 12 bases outside the gene matches. The CDR3 sequence: CASSSDRVRSDEQFF. In DNA form, the CDR3 reads TGCGCCAGCAGCAGCGACAGGGTACGATCCGATGAGCAGTTCTTC.

Only one count was recorded for this clonotype. A read error may produce the germline difference seen at one junction end. The chain links TRBV12-3 or TRBV12-4 to TRBJ1-3; D unclear. CDR3 length: 14 amino acids. CDR3 in amino acids: CASVLGTSGNTIYF. The CDR3 DNA reads as TGTGCCAGCGTCTTGGGAACCTCTGGGAACACCATATATTTT.